Listed here are 12 T cell receptor beta chains from one sample, sequenced in a study of blood T cell repertoires in COVID-19. Profiled with immunoSEQ multiplex PCR; TCRdb holds only in-frame clones, not every one. The sample shows fewer than 250,000 clones, about 85% of them seen only once. Specimen: peripheral blood. The receptors stem from a woman aged 55-70 years with active or convalescent COVID-19.

This chain connects TRBV10-3 to TRBJ2-2, with a tentative D call TRBD1 (5 bases). CDR3 length equals 18 residues. Germline assignment: CDR1 ENHRY and CDR2 SYGVKD. Trimming left V 4 bases short and J 0 bases short, with 18 bases between. The CDR3 DNA reads as TGTGCCATCAGTGGTCCCCAGGGCCCATACGCGAACACCGGGGAGCTGTTTTTT. It specifies CAISGPQGPYANTGELFF.

The V and J genes are TRBV9 and TRBJ1-1; tentative D call: TRBD1 (5 bases). The germline V gene encodes CDR1 SGDLS and CDR2 YYNGEE. This CDR3 is 15 amino acids long. V was cut by 3 bases and J by 7 bases, with 19 bases left in between. The CDR3 region is CASSDGRVASGEAFF. CDR3 DNA: TGTGCCAGCAGCGACGGCAGGGTCGCGTCGGGTGAAGCTTTCTTT. The full variable domain, its missing parts supplied by reference TRBV9 and TRBJ1-1, is DSGVTQTPKHLITATGQRVTLRCSPRSGDLSVYWYQQSLDQGLQFLIQYYNGEERAKGNILERFSAQQFPDLHSELNLSSLELGDSALYFCASSDGRVASGEAFFGQGTRLTVV.

The J gene is TRBJ2-7, the V gene TRBV5-1, with 7 bases identical to TRBD2. The trim removed 0 bases at V and 0 bases at J, leaving 6 bases unmatched. Germline values: CDR1 SGHRS, CDR2 YFSETQ. The CDR3 loop spans 16 amino acids. The CDR3 spells CASSLGLADNSYEQYF. DNA of the CDR3: TGCGCCAGCAGCTTGGGTCTAGCGGACAACTCCTACGAGCAGTACTTC.

This sequence joins TRBV6-6 and TRBJ2-7, with TRBD1 matching over 8 bases. Germline lookup yields CDR1 MNHNY and CDR2 SVGAGI (reference sequence). The junction had 8 bases not matched to a gene; V was cut back by 5 bases and J by 5 bases. The CDR3 loop spans 14 amino acids. CDR3 protein: CASSDWTGSHEQYV. As DNA, the CDR3 is TGTGCCAGCAGTGACTGGACAGGGAGCCACGAGCAGTACGTC.

J is TRBJ2-2 and V is TRBV2, with 14 positions matching TRBD2. Germline assignment: CDR1 SNHLY and CDR2 FYNNEI. This CDR3 has 20 residues. V lost 4 bases to trimming and J lost 0 bases; unmatched junction nucleotides: 10. The CDR3 reads CASSGDRTSGRPTNTGELFF. CDR3 in DNA: TGTGCCAGCAGTGGTGACCGGACTAGCGGGAGGCCTACGAACACCGGGGAGCTGTTTTTT.

The chain links TRBV30 to TRBJ1-2; no definite D call. The CDR3 totals 11 residues. With 5 bases removed from V and 5 bases from J, the gap between germline ends came to 9 bases. Germline loops: CDR1 GTSNPN, CDR2 SVGIG (reference sequence). DNA for the CDR3: TGTGCCTGGGGTGAGGGATATGGCTACACCTTC. Protein product: CAWGEGYGYTF.

The V and J genes are TRBV11-3 and TRBJ2-2; 7 bases agree with TRBD2. Trimming took 4 bases from V and 6 from J; bases not matched to a gene: 8. This CDR3 contains 15 residues. Germline V lookup: CDR1 SGHNT, CDR2 YENEEA. DNA for the CDR3: TGTGCCAGCAGCTGGGGGGGAGGGTCGGCCGGGGAGCTGTTTTTT. It is translated as CASSWGGGSAGELFF.

This sequence joins TRBV19 and TRBJ1-2, with D possibly matching TRBD1 (6 bases). This CDR3 comprises 14 residues. The germline V gene encodes CDR1 LNHDA and CDR2 SQIVND (reference sequence). V was clipped by 5 bases and J by 5 bases, with 15 bases between them. The CDR3 loop reads CASSVQGLRYGYTF. In DNA form, the CDR3 reads TGTGCCAGTAGTGTGCAGGGGCTTAGGTATGGCTACACCTTC.

This chain links TRBV7-8 with TRBJ1-5; 8 positions agree with TRBD1. V shed 3 bases, J shed 7 bases, and the junction held 5 bases outside the gene matches. CDR1 is SGHVS, CDR2 FQNEAQ, per germline. This CDR3 has 14 residues. The CDR3: CASSFRTGSQPQHF. CDR3 nucleotides: TGTGCCAGCAGCTTCCGGACAGGGAGCCAGCCCCAGCATTTT.

V gene TRBV11-2 combines with J gene TRBJ2-5; no definite D call. The length of the CDR3 is 14 residues. Germline V gene sequence: CDR1 SGHAT, CDR2 FQNNGV. The V end lost 8 bases, the J end lost 5 bases, and 18 bases lay between the germline ends. The CDR3 protein is CASWPSGSRETQYF. CDR3 sequence (DNA): TGTGCCAGCTGGCCCTCCGGGTCCCGGGAGACCCAGTACTTC.

The rearrangement links TRBV20-1 to TRBJ2-5; TRBD2 agrees at 7 bases. Germline values: CDR1 DFQATT, CDR2 SNEGSKA (reference sequence). Trimming cost V 3 bases and J 2 bases; bases outside gene matches: 9. The CDR3 totals 15 residues. The CDR3 protein is CSASRAGGGQETQYF. The CDR3 DNA reads as TGCAGTGCTAGTCGTGCGGGCGGGGGACAAGAGACCCAGTACTTC.

This sequence joins TRBV20-1 and TRBJ2-7; D uncertain. The germline gives CDR1 DFQATT, CDR2 SNEGSKA (reference sequence). Trimming stripped 0 bases from V and 4 bases from J, with 4 bases between. CDR3 length: 11 amino acids. The CDR3 sequence is CSARDSYEQYV. In DNA form, the CDR3 reads TGCAGTGCTAGAGACAGTTACGAGCAGTACGTC.